One and the same sample provided the 22 T cell receptor beta chains below, sequenced in a study of control samples from healthy donors and cancer patients (dated by TCRdb to the early 2020s). Libraries were constructed by the immunoSEQ multiplex PCR assay. Held by TCRdb, this immuneACCESS table contains in-frame sequences only and omits some clones. Under half of the omission traces to an unresolved V gene where checked; the cause of the rest is unknown. Across this sample there are around 68,000 clones, with over 80% seen only once. The ten biggest clones cover roughly 14% of the sample. Material: blood. These receptors all stem from a man aged 55 to 70 in good health.

This clone was seen just once. The rearrangement joins TRBV7-9 to TRBJ2-2; D unclear. The germline V gene has CDR1 SEHNR and CDR2 FQNEAQ (reference sequence). Between the trimmed V and J ends, which lost 3 bases and 0 bases, there was a span of 20 bases. This CDR3 has 19 amino acids. CDR3 sequence reads: CASSFNSWFRETNTGELFF. The CDR3 DNA sequence: TGTGCCAGCAGCTTCAACTCCTGGTTTAGGGAAACGAACACCGGGGAGCTGTTTTTT.

This chain joins TRBV7-9 and TRBJ2-3; a weak D match, TRBD2 (5 bases). V dropped 4 bases and J dropped 2 bases, with 16 bases sitting between them. The CDR3 spans 16 residues. Germline-derived CDR1 and CDR2 are SEHNR and FQNEAQ (reference sequence). In nucleotides, the CDR3 is TGTGCCAGCAGCTCCGGGATCGGAGCCTTCACAGATACGCAGTATTTT. This encodes CASSSGIGAFTDTQYF.

V is TRBV19 and J is TRBJ2-7; 9 bases agree with TRBD2. The length of the CDR3 is 13 residues. CDR1 is LNHDA, CDR2 SQIVND, per germline (reference sequence). The CDR3, as DNA: TGTAATCCGGCGGGAGGGCAAACCTACGAGCAGTACTTC. Encoded protein: CNPAGGQTYEQYF. The full variable domain, rest sourced from reference TRBV19 and TRBJ2-7, is DGGITQSPKYLFRKEGQNVTLSCEQNLNHDAMYWYRQDPGQGLRLIYYSQIVNDFQKGDIAEGYSVSREKKESFPLTVTSAQKNPTAFYLCNPAGGQTYEQYFGPGTRLTVT.

This chain connects TRBV24-1 to TRBJ2-6, with 8 bases identical to TRBD1. This CDR3 comprises 16 residues. V was pared by 4 bases and J by 1 base, with 2 bases of the junction left unmatched. From germline, CDR1 is KGHDR and CDR2 SFDVKD. The CDR3 DNA reads as TGTGCCACCAGTGACTGGACAGGGTCTGGGGCCAACGTCCTGACTTTC. It translates to CATSDWTGSGANVLTF.

The chain combines TRBV11-2 with TRBJ1-1, with TRBD1 identical over 8 bases. The CDR3 is 14 residues long. Germline CDR1 reads SGHAT; CDR2 reads FQNNGV. V shed 3 bases, J shed 5 bases, and the junction held 5 bases outside the gene matches. This CDR3 reads CASSFGQGRTEAFF. The CDR3, as DNA: TGTGCCAGCAGCTTCGGACAGGGACGGACTGAAGCTTTCTTT.

The chain links TRBV9 to TRBJ2-7; D is unclear. The germline V gene encodes CDR1 SGDLS and CDR2 YYNGEE. Trimming took 4 bases from V and 0 from J, leaving 17 bases between them. CDR3 length equals 16 residues. The CDR3 loop is CASSTELSTSSYEQYF. CDR3 sequence (DNA): TGTGCCAGCAGCACAGAACTAAGTACCTCCTCCTACGAGCAGTACTTC.

The chain joins TRBV6-2 or TRBV6-3 to TRBJ2-7, with a weak D call TRBD2 (5 bases). The V and J ends lost 4 bases and 7 bases respectively, with 14 bases between them. The length of the CDR3 is 13 residues. Germline values: CDR1 MNHEY, CDR2 SVGEGT. The CDR3 nucleotides are TGTGCCAGCAGTTCCGCGGGTCTGAGGGAGCAGTACTTC. It encodes CASSSAGLREQYF.

Worth noting for this clone: An end of the junction differs from the germline gene, which may be a read error. This chain uses TRBV18 with TRBJ2-1; TRBD2 aligns across 9 bases. Germline-derived CDR1 and CDR2 are KGHSH and LQKENI. The CDR3 extends over 16 amino acids. The DNA for the CDR3 is TGTGCCAGCTCACCGGCCGGGACTAGCACTTACAATGGGCAGTTCTTC. Its translation is CASSPAGTSTYNGQFF.

This chain connects TRBV18 to TRBJ1-3, with 8 positions matching TRBD1. This CDR3 is built from 19 residues. J gave up 3 bases and V 2 bases, and 15 bases lay outside the gene matches. The germline V gene encodes CDR1 KGHSH and CDR2 LQKENI. CDR3: CASSPALTQGAQSGNTIYF. DNA for the CDR3: TGTGCCAGCTCACCAGCGTTAACCCAGGGGGCCCAAAGTGGAAACACCATATATTTT.

The chain has TRBV6-2 or TRBV6-3 and TRBJ1-5; no clear D. Germline V gene lookup returns CDR1 MNHEY and CDR2 SVGEGT. The CDR3 has 16 amino acids. V lost 2 bases to trimming and J lost 2 bases, with 13 bases between them. Here the CDR3 reads CASSYRARSGNQPQHF. The CDR3 nucleotides read TGTGCCAGCAGTTACCGCGCGCGGTCTGGCAATCAGCCCCAGCATTTT.

J is TRBJ1-1 and V is TRBV30; possibly TRBD1 for D (6 bases). The CDR3 length is 15 residues. The V end was cut by 1 base, the J end by 4 bases, with 16 bases between. Germline V CDR1 and CDR2: GTSNPN, SVGIG (reference sequence). CDR3 coding DNA: TGTGCCTGGAGTGGGTTAGCGGCGGGGGCCACTGAAGCTTTCTTT. Amino acid sequence: CAWSGLAAGATEAFF.

This clone was seen more than once but under ten times. The gene calls are TRBV5-5 and TRBJ1-2; a possible D gene is TRBD1 (5 bases). Trimming took 0 bases from V and 5 from J, leaving 8 bases between them. The CDR3 runs 13 residues. CDR1 SGHKS and CDR2 YYEKEE come from the germline V gene (reference sequence). The CDR3 sequence is CASSLESGYGYTF. The CDR3 coding sequence is TGTGCCAGCAGCTTGGAATCAGGGTATGGCTACACCTTC.

The chain carries TRBV6-6 and TRBJ2-7, with 11 bases aligning to TRBD2. CDR1 and CDR2 (germline): MNHNY, SVGAGI (reference sequence). The CDR3 covers 17 residues. V dropped 5 bases and J dropped 2; count of bases not matched to a gene: 11. CDR3 amino acids: CASSLGTSGNFPYEQYF. Here the CDR3 DNA reads TGTGCCAGCAGTCTCGGGACTAGCGGCAACTTTCCCTACGAGCAGTACTTC.

The chain recombines TRBV19 with TRBJ1-5; no clear D. V lost 1 base and J lost 4, with 2 bases in between. There are 12 residues in the CDR3. The germline V gene has CDR1 LNHDA and CDR2 SQIVND (reference sequence). CDR3 amino acids: CASSIGNQPQHF. CDR3 in DNA: TGTGCCAGTAGTATAGGGAATCAGCCCCAGCATTTT.

This clone turned up a few times. CDR3 nucleotides: TGTGCCAGTACCATACCCGGACAGGGTTGGGGTGGCTACACCTTC. It encodes CASTIPGQGWGGYTF. The rearrangement uses TRBV19 and TRBJ1-2, with 8 bases aligning to TRBD1. The CDR3 contains 15 residues. The ends lost 7 bases at V and 7 bases at J; junction bases unmatched: 14. Per the germline V gene, CDR1 is LNHDA and CDR2 is SQIVND (reference sequence).

The V gene is TRBV30, the J gene TRBJ2-1; TRBD1 might be the D (5 bases). Germline-derived CDR1 and CDR2 are GTSNPN and SVGIG (reference sequence). V was clipped by 0 bases and J by 8 bases, with 5 bases between them. This CDR3 comprises 11 residues. This CDR3 is CAWSVGDEQFF. CDR3 coding DNA: TGTGCCTGGAGTGTAGGGGATGAGCAGTTCTTC. Filled out from reference TRBV30 and TRBJ2-1, the complete variable domain reads SQTIHQWPATLVQPVGSPLSLECTVEGTSNPNLYWYRQAAGRGLQLLFYSVGIGQISSEVPQNLSASRPQDRQFILSSKKLLLSDSGFYLCAWSVGDEQFFGPGTRLTVL.

This clone was seen a single time. The J gene is TRBJ1-1, the V gene TRBV3-1 (or the pseudogene TRBV3-2); D is unclear. Germline V gives CDR1 LGHDT, CDR2 YNNKEL (reference sequence). The V gene lost 1 base and the J gene lost 0 bases, with 0 bases spanning the gap. The CDR3 runs to 12 residues. This chain's CDR3 is CASSQVNTEAFF. The DNA of the CDR3 is TGTGCCAGCAGCCAAGTGAACACTGAAGCTTTCTTT.

This rearrangement joins TRBV6-2 or TRBV6-3 to TRBJ2-7; 8 bases line up with TRBD1. Germline CDR1 reads MNHEY; CDR2 reads SVGEGT. The CDR3 sequence is 16 residues long. The V gene end was trimmed by 2 bases and the J gene end by 5 bases; junction bases not matched to a gene: 11. The CDR3 region is CASSYRRLDRVHEQYF. CDR3 DNA sequence: TGTGCCAGCAGTTACCGACGGTTGGACAGGGTCCACGAGCAGTACTTC.

The chain uses TRBV5-8 and TRBJ1-5, with 11 bases that match TRBD1. The CDR3 totals 15 residues. J lost 4 bases, V lost 2 bases, and 2 bases had no gene match. Germline V CDR1 and CDR2: SGHTS, YDEGEE. The CDR3 bases are TGTGCCAGCAGCTTTGGGACAGGGGGAAATCAGCCCCAGCATTTT. This translates into CASSFGTGGNQPQHF.

The chain links TRBV5-1 to TRBJ2-5; a possible D gene is TRBD2 (6 bases). Trimming took off 4 bases at V and 5 bases at J, with 15 bases between the two ends. The CDR3 spans 14 residues. Germline V gives CDR1 SGHRS, CDR2 YFSETQ. CDR3 protein: CASSMRRGGETQYF. The CDR3, as DNA: TGCGCCAGCAGCATGAGGCGGGGCGGCGAGACCCAGTACTTC.

The genes are TRBV27 and TRBJ1-6; 8 positions agree with TRBD1. Germline V gives CDR1 MNHEY, CDR2 SMNVEV (reference sequence). Trimming removed 2 bases from V and 1 base from J; junction bases left unmatched: 1. There are 16 residues in the CDR3. CDR3: CASSLQGASYNSPLHF. The DNA for the CDR3 is TGTGCCAGCAGTTTACAGGGGGCGTCCTATAATTCACCCCTCCACTTT.

This clone appeared a few times. V gene TRBV4-2 combines with J gene TRBJ2-2; D possibly corresponds to TRBD2 (6 bases). V lost 4 bases and J 7 bases, leaving 10 bases between the germline ends. CDR1 is LGHNA, CDR2 YNFKEQ, per germline. The CDR3 has 13 residues. The CDR3 protein is CASSLPGGGELFF. The CDR3 nucleotides are TGTGCCAGCAGCCTCCCCGGGGGCGGGGAGCTGTTTTTT.